The clone carrying this T cell receptor (beta chain) came up many times. Its antigen is unknown. The entry originates in a study of T cells in Graves' hyperthyroidism and ophthalmopathy. Amplified TCR beta CDR3 regions derived from RNA transcripts. Primed by the HTBI set, a first-round RT-PCR was run on the TCR CDR3. TCRdb fed the multiplex PCR reads into MiXCR, producing one record per CDR3 protein. The sample lists 650,000 to 800,000 distinct CDR3 sequences, approximately 42% occurring once. General study findings and limits: Within blood appeared most thyroid clonotypes that had expanded above 0.001.

Patients showing uncontrolled infection, other autoimmune disease, pregnancy or lactation were ineligible. Input material: peripheral blood or thyroid tissue (not recorded which). This clonotype was obtained from an adult man with Graves' disease, either hyperthyroidism or ophthalmopathy (not recorded which).

The CDR3 here is CASSPPYSLDRQETQYF. The CDR3 DNA reads TGTGCCAGCAGCCCCCCCTATTCCTTGGACAGACAAGAGACCCAGTACTTC. This sequence joins TRBV9 and TRBJ2-5; a weak D match, TRBD1 (6 bases). The CDR3 totals 17 residues. Deletions cut 4 bases from V and 2 bases from J, with 21 bases between. Germline V gene sequence: CDR1 SGDLS, CDR2 YYNGEE.